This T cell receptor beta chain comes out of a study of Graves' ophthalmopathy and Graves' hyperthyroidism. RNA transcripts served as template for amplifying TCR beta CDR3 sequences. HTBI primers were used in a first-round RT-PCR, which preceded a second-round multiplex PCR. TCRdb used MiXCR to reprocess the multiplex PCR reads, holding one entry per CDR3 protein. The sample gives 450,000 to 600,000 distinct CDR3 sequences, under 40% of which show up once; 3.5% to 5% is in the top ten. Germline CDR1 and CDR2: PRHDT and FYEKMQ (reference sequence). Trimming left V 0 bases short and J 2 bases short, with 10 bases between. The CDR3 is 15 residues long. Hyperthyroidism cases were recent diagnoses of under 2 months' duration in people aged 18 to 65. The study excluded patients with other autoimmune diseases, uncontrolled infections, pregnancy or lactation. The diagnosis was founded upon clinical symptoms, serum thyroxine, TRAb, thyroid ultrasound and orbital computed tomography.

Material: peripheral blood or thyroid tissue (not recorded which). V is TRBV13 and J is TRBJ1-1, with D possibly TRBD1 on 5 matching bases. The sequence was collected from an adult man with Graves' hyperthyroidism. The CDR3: CASSLGGDRNTEAFF. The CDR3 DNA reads TGTGCCAGCAGCTTAGGAGGGGATCGAAACACTGAAGCTTTCTTT.